The subject of this entry is one T cell receptor (beta chain). The V gene's germline CDR1 is SGDLS and CDR2 YYNGEE. CDR3 length: 13 amino acids. Trimming took off 3 bases at V and 4 bases at J, with 8 bases between the two ends. The sample belongs to a study of chemoradiotherapy in HPV16-positive cancers. On the study more broadly: Candidate HPV-specific T-cell clones and common TCR motifs came from functional assays in two HPV16-positive patients.

Method: immunoSEQ multiplex PCR; TCRdb's copy keeps in-frame clones and lacks some. The repertoire holds about 10,000 clones, with approximately 89% as singletons. The sample here was blood, taken from a patient who underwent chemoradiotherapy. This receptor was taken from a human donor with HPV-associated anogenital cancer. The rearrangement joins TRBV9 to TRBJ1-3, with D hard to call. The CDR3 coding sequence is TGTGCCAGCAGCGAGAACAACGGAAACACCATATATTTT. This translates into CASSENNGNTIYF.